This T cell receptor (beta chain) was identified during a study of shared clonotypes between healthy human individuals. Study at large: Three plates were used per donor for CD4 naive, three for CD4 memory, two for CD8 naive and one for CD8 memory.

Study conclusions and caveats: Sample collection involved blood only; tissue repertoires are likely different.

The V end lost 10 bases, the J end lost 1 base, and 11 bases lay between the germline ends. This CDR3 is built from 12 residues. Germline assignment: CDR1 MGHDK and CDR2 SYGVNS. As to this clone: What it binds is not known.

The data were produced by immunoSEQ multiplex PCR, yet TCRdb's version contains in-frame clones alone and is incomplete. The sample lists about 2.4 million clones; approximately 93% were seen once. This chain joins TRBV25-1 and TRBJ2-7; D is possibly TRBD1 (6 bases). The source material was naive CD4+ T cells from PBMCs. As to subset: CD45RA+ positively selected. This receptor was identified in a man aged 18 to 30 in good health. Some clones in this sample may be carry-over from other donors' samples. CDR3 in amino acids: CAKAGESYEQYF. As DNA, the CDR3 is TGTGCCAAGGCAGGGGAGTCCTACGAGCAGTACTTC.